Listed here are 16 T cell receptor beta chains from one sample, sequenced in a study of CD8 T cells in ankylosing spondylitis. These TCRs' antigens remain unknown. TCRdb ran MiXCR on the 5' RACE reads and lists one entry per CDR3 protein. The sample comprises about 540,000 distinct CDR3 sequences, more than 9.5% of which are singletons, and almost 7% rests with the top ten. Study findings and constraints: A motif in TCR beta, a set of about 8 highly homologous variants, appeared characteristic of ankylosing spondylitis blood.

Material for sequencing was blood, either unsorted or a sorted T cell fraction (not recorded which). The receptor set was obtained from a male donor with ankylosing spondylitis.

This clonotype came up a few times. The chain combines TRBV24-1 with TRBJ1-1; possibly TRBD1 for D (6 bases). Trimming removed 4 bases from V and 11 bases from J, with 16 bases in between. CDR1 KGHDR and CDR2 SFDVKD come from the germline V gene. This CDR3 has 13 residues. The CDR3 protein is CATSETGGVRAFF. In nucleotides, the CDR3 is TGTGCCACCAGTGAGACAGGAGGGGTTCGGGCTTTCTTT.

The chain recombines TRBV7-9 with TRBJ2-5; no clear D gene. The V end was cut by 6 bases, the J end by 0 bases, with 14 bases between. Per the germline V gene, CDR1 is SEHNR and CDR2 is FQNEAQ (reference sequence). The CDR3 extends over 15 amino acids. Here the CDR3 DNA reads TGTGCCAGCAGTCCGACCGGGTCCTACCAAGAGACCCAGTACTTC. It codes for CASSPTGSYQETQYF.

A few counts support this clonotype. The J gene is TRBJ1-4, the V gene TRBV29-1, with 7 bases aligning to TRBD1. The ends lost 4 bases at V and 2 bases at J; junction bases unmatched: 7. CDR3 length equals 15 residues. Germline-derived CDR1 and CDR2 are SQVTM and ANQGSEA. The DNA of the CDR3 is TGCAGCGTTGCGGAGACAGGGAGCACTAATGAAAAACTGTTTTTT. Encoded protein: CSVAETGSTNEKLFF. Using reference TRBV29-1 and TRBJ1-4 for the parts outside the CDR3, the full variable domain is SAVISQKPSRDICQRGTSLTIQCQVDSQVTMMFWYRQQPGQSLTLIATANQGSEATYESGFVIDKFPISRPNLTFSTLTVSNMSPEDSSIYLCSVAETGSTNEKLFFGSGTQLSVL.

Ten or more counts support this clonotype. CDR3 amino acids: CASSKARTDSSNYGYTF. In DNA form, the CDR3 reads TGTGCCAGCAGCAAAGCGCGGACGGACTCTTCTAACTATGGCTACACCTTC. The genes are TRBV21-1 and TRBJ1-2. TRBV21-1 is deemed a pseudogene. The CDR3 extends over 17 amino acids.

V and J are TRBV7-9 and TRBJ1-4; D not resolved. The CDR3 runs to 15 residues. Germline CDR1 and CDR2: SEHNR and FQNEAQ (reference sequence). V gave up 3 bases and J gave up 8 bases, with 16 bases separating them. DNA for the CDR3: TGTGCCAGCAGCTTGACGATGGGCGCCCCGGAAAAACTGTTTTTT. It codes for CASSLTMGAPEKLFF.

Worth noting for this clonotype: A read error may account for a junction end that differs from germline. J is TRBJ2-7 and V is TRBV11-2; tentative D call: TRBD2 (5 bases). The germline gives CDR1 SGHAT, CDR2 FQNNGV. The CDR3 spans 15 residues. The CDR3 spells CASSPLLGLSHEQYF. DNA for the CDR3: TGTGCCAGCAGCCCCTTACTAGGCCTCTCCCACGAGCAGTACTTC. The whole variable domain, remainder taken from reference TRBV11-2 and TRBJ2-7, is EAGVAQSPRYKIIEKRQSVAFWCNPISGHATLYWYQQILGQGPKLLIQFQNNGVVDDSQLPKDRFSAERLKGVDSTLKIQPAKLEDSAVYLCASSPLLGLSHEQYFGPGTRLTVT.

The chain is built from TRBV12-3 or TRBV12-4 and TRBJ2-5, with 11 bases fitting TRBD2. The CDR3 has 18 amino acids. V trimming: 6 bases; J trimming: 4 bases; junction bases outside the gene matches: 16. The CDR3 protein is CASSPQLAGVGSGETQYF. Written as DNA, the CDR3 is TGTGCCAGCAGCCCCCAACTAGCGGGAGTCGGGTCTGGAGAGACCCAGTACTTC.

The V gene is TRBV20-1, the J gene TRBJ1-4; 9 bases fit TRBD1. The CDR3 sequence is 12 residues long. With V trimmed by 3 bases and J by 7 bases, 0 bases remained unmatched. CDR1 is DFQATT, CDR2 SNEGSKA, per germline (reference sequence). The DNA of the CDR3 is TGCAGTGCTAGGACAGGGGGTGAAAAACTGTTTTTT. Its translation is CSARTGGEKLFF.

This chain connects TRBV2 to TRBJ1-2, with D possibly TRBD1 on 5 matching bases. Germline V gene sequence: CDR1 SNHLY, CDR2 FYNNEI. The CDR3 runs 12 residues. The ends were cut back, 8 bases at V and 3 bases at J, with 10 bases in the middle. CDR3 residues: CASAGTDYGYTF. CDR3 nucleotide sequence: TGTGCCAGCGCCGGGACGGACTATGGCTACACCTTC.

The table lists this clonotype with many counts. The rearrangement uses TRBV20-1 and TRBJ2-3, with TRBD2 identical over 7 bases. This CDR3 is built from 14 residues. The V gene's germline CDR1 is DFQATT and CDR2 SNEGSKA (reference sequence). The trim removed 5 bases at V and 3 bases at J, leaving 8 bases unmatched. Here the CDR3 DNA reads TGCAGTGCTGGCCTCCGGGAGGAAACAGATACGCAGTATTTT. Encoded protein: CSAGLREETDTQYF.

This clonotype turned up a few times. The chain links TRBV5-1 to TRBJ2-5; 8 positions match TRBD1. There are 15 residues in the CDR3. J gave up 2 bases and V 3 bases, and 6 bases lay outside the gene matches. CDR1 and CDR2 (germline): SGHRS, YFSETQ. This chain's CDR3 is CASSWTGRGQETQYF. The CDR3 DNA sequence: TGCGCCAGCAGCTGGACAGGGAGAGGGCAAGAGACCCAGTACTTC. Complete variable domain (other parts from reference TRBV5-1 and TRBJ2-5): KAGVTQTPRYLIKTRGQQVTLSCSPISGHRSVSWYQQTPGQGLQFLFEYFSETQRNKGNFPGRFSGRQFSNSRSEMNVSTLELGDSALYLCASSWTGRGQETQYFGPGTRLLVL.

This clonotype was counted between two and nine times. The chain links TRBV24-1 to TRBJ1-2; a weak D match, TRBD1 (6 bases). Germline V lookup: CDR1 KGHDR, CDR2 SFDVKD. This CDR3 spans 15 amino acids. The V and J ends lost 4 bases and 4 bases respectively, with 15 bases between them. The CDR3 is CATSDPRGAGYGYTF. Written as DNA, the CDR3 is TGTGCCACCAGTGACCCCAGGGGCGCGGGCTATGGCTACACCTTC.

Only a few counts were recorded for this clonotype. The chain joins TRBV5-1 to TRBJ2-1; 7 nucleotides line up with TRBD2. CDR3 length: 15 residues. Germline CDR1 is SGHRS and CDR2 is YFSETQ. The ends lost 0 bases at V and 3 bases at J; junction bases unmatched: 3. The CDR3 region has the DNA TGCGCCAGCAGCTTGGCCGCGGGAGTCTACAATGAGCAGTTCTTC. The encoded protein is CASSLAAGVYNEQFF.

The sample holds a few counts of this clonotype. The V and J genes are TRBV6-2 or TRBV6-3 and TRBJ2-7; D is unresolved. With 2 bases removed from V and 2 bases from J, the gap between germline ends came to 13 bases. The CDR3 consists of 15 residues. In germline, CDR1 is MNHEY, CDR2 SVGEGT. CDR3 sequence reads: CASSYPPADPYEQYV. CDR3 in DNA: TGTGCCAGCAGTTACCCCCCGGCAGACCCCTACGAGCAGTACGTC.

For the CDR3, the DNA is TGTGCCAGCAGTTTAAAGAACAATGAGCAGTTCTTC. It yields the protein CASSLKNNEQFF. This rearrangement joins TRBV12-3 or TRBV12-4 to TRBJ2-1; D is uncertain. Trimming pared 2 bases from V and 5 bases from J, leaving 4 bases between. CDR3 length equals 12 residues.

This clonotype came up a few times. V gene TRBV20-1 combines with J gene TRBJ1-1, with 8 nucleotides matching TRBD1. The CDR3 is 14 residues long. CDR1 and CDR2 (germline): DFQATT, SNEGSKA (reference sequence). Germline trimming cut 5 bases from V and 1 base from J; bases unmatched to any gene: 6. This chain's CDR3 is CSAARGQENTEAFF. CDR3 coding DNA: TGCAGTGCTGCACGGGGACAGGAGAACACTGAAGCTTTCTTT.